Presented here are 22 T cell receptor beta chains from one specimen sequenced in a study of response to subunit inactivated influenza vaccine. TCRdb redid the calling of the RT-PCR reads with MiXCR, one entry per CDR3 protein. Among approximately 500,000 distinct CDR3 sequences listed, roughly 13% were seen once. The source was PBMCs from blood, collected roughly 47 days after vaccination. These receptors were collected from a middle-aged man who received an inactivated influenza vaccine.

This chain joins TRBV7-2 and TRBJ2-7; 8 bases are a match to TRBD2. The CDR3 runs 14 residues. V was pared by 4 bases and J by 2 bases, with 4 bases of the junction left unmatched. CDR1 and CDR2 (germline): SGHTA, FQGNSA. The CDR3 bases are TGTGCCAGCAGCTACGGGGGGGCCGCCTACGAGCAGTACTTC. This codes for CASSYGGAAYEQYF. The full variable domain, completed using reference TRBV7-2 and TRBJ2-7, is GAGVSQSPSNKVTEKGKDVELRCDPISGHTALYWYRQSLGQGLEFLIYFQGNSAPDKSGLPSDRFSAERTGGSVSTLTIQRTQQEDSAVYLCASSYGGAAYEQYFGPGTRLTVT.

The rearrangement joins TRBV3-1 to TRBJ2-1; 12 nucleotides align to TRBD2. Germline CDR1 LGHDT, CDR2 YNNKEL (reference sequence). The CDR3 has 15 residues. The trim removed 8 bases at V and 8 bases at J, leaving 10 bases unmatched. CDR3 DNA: TGTGCCAGCTCCTCGACTAGCGGGAGTGCGGATGAGCAGTTCTTC. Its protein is CASSSTSGSADEQFF.

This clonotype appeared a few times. Here the CDR3 reads CASSLAQTTPGNEQFF. DNA for the CDR3: TGTGCCAGCAGCTTAGCGCAGACTACCCCTGGGAATGAGCAGTTCTTC. The chain has TRBV7-8 and TRBJ2-1, with D possibly TRBD2 on 5 matching bases. The CDR3 runs to 16 residues. V gave up 0 bases and J gave up 7 bases, with 16 bases separating them. The germline V gene has CDR1 SGHVS and CDR2 FQNEAQ.

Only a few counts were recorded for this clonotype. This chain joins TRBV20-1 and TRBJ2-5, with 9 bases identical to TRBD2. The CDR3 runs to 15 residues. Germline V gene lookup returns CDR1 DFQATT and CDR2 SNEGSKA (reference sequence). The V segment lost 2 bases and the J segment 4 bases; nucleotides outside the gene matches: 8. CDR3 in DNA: TGCAGTGCTAGATATAGCGGGGGCATTGGAGAGACCCAGTACTTC. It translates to CSARYSGGIGETQYF.

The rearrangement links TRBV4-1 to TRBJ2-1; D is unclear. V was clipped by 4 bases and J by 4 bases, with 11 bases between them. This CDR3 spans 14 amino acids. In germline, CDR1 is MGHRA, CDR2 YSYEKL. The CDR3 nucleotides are TGCGCCAGCAGCCCCCGATTACAGTACAATGAGCAGTTCTTC. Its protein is CASSPRLQYNEQFF.

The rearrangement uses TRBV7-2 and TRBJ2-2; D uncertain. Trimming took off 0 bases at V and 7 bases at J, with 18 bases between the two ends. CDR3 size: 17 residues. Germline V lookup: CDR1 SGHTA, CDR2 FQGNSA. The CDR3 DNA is TGTGCCAGCAGCTTAGCCTCTTTGGGATCGTGGGGCGGGGAGCTGTTTTTT. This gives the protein CASSLASLGSWGGELFF. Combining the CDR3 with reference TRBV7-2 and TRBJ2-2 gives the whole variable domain GAGVSQSPSNKVTEKGKDVELRCDPISGHTALYWYRQSLGQGLEFLIYFQGNSAPDKSGLPSDRFSAERTGGSVSTLTIQRTQQEDSAVYLCASSLASLGSWGGELFFGEGSRLTVL.

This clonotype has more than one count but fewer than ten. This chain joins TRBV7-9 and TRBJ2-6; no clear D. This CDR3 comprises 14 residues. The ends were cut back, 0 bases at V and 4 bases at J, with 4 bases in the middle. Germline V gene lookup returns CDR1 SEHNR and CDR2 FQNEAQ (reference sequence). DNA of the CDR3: TGTGCCAGCAGCTTAGCGTTAGGGGCCAACGTCCTGACTTTC. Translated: CASSLALGANVLTF.

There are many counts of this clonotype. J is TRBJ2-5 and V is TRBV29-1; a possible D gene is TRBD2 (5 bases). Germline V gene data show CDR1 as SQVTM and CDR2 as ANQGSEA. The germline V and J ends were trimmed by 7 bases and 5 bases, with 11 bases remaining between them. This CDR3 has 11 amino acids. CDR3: CSALGEETQYF. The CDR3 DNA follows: TGCAGCGCCCTTGGGGAGGAGACCCAGTACTTC.

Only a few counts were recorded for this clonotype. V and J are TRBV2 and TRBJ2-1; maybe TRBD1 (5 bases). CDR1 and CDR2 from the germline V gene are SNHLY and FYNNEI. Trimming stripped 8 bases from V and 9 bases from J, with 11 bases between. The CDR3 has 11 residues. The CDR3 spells CASEQASEQFF. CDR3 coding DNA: TGTGCCAGCGAACAGGCGAGTGAGCAGTTCTTC.

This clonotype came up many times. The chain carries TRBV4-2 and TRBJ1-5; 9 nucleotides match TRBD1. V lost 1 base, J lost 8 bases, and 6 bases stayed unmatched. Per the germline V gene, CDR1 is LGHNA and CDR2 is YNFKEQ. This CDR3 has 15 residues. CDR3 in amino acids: CASSQGTGVREPQHF. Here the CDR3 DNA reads TGTGCCAGCAGCCAAGGGACAGGGGTTAGGGAGCCCCAGCATTTT.

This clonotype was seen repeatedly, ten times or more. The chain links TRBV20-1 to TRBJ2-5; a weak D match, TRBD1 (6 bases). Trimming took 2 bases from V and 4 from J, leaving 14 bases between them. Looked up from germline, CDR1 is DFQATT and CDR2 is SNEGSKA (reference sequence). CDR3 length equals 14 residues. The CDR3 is CSARHQGFAETQYF. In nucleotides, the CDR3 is TGCAGTGCTAGACACCAGGGGTTTGCAGAGACCCAGTACTTC.

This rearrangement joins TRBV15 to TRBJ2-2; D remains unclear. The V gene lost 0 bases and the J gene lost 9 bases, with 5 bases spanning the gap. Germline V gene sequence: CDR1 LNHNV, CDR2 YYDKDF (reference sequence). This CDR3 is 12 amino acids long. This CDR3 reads CATSRDRRELFF. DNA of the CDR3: TGTGCCACCAGCAGAGATCGGAGGGAGCTGTTTTTT.

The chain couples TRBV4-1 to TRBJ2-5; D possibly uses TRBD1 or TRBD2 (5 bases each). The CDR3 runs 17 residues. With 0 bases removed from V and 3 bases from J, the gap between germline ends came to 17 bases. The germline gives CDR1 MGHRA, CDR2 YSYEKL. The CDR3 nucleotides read TGCGCCAGCAGCCAAGATCACATCGGGGCAGGGAAAGAGACCCAGTACTTC. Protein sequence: CASSQDHIGAGKETQYF.

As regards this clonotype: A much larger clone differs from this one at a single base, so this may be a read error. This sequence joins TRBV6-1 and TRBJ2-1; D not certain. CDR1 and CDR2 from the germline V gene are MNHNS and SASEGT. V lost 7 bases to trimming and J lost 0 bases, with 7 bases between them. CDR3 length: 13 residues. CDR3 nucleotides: TGTGCCAGCACGGAGAGCTCCTACAATGAGCAGTTCTTC. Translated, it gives CASTESSYNEQFF.

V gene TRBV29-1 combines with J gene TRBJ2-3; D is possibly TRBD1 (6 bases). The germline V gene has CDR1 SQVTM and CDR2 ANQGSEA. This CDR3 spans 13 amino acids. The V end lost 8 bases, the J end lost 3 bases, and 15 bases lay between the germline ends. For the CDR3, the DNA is TGCAGCTCCGGACAGCTAGGGACAGATACGCAGTATTTT. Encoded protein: CSSGQLGTDTQYF.

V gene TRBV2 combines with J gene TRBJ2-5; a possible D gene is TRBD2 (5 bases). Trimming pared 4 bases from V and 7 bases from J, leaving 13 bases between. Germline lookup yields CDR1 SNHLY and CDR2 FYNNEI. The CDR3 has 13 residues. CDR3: CASSVDSFGTQYF. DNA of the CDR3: TGTGCCAGCAGTGTGGACTCATTTGGGACCCAGTACTTC.

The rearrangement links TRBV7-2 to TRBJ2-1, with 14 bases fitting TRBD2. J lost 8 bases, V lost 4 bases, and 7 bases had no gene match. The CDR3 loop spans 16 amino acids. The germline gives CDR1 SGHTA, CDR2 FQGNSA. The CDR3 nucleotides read TGTGCCAGCAGCTCTAGACTAGCGGGAGGGGACGATGAGCAGTTCTTC. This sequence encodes CASSSRLAGGDDEQFF.

CDR3 in amino acids: CASSPGQGKGEQYF. CDR3 bases: TGCGCCAGCAGCCCGGGACAGGGCAAGGGCGAGCAGTACTTC. The chain combines TRBV5-1 with TRBJ2-7; TRBD1 matches 9 bases. The junction had 8 bases not matched to a gene; V was cut back by 4 bases and J by 6 bases. In germline, CDR1 is SGHRS, CDR2 YFSETQ. The CDR3 sequence is 14 residues long.

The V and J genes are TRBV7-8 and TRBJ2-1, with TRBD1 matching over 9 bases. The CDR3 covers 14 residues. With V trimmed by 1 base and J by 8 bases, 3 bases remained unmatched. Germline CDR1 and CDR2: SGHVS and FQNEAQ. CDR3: CASSLVQGAHEQFF. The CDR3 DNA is TGTGCCAGCAGCTTAGTACAGGGGGCCCATGAGCAGTTCTTC.

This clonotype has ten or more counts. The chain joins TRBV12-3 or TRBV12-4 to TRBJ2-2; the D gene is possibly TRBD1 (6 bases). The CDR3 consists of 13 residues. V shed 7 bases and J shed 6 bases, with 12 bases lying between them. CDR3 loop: CASTSTGSGELFF. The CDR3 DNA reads TGTGCCAGCACCTCCACAGGGTCCGGGGAGCTGTTTTTT.

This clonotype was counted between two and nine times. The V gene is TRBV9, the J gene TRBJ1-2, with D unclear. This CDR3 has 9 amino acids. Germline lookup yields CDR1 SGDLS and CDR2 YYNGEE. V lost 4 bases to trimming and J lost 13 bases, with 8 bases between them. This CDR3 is CASSPRLTF. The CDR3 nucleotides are TGTGCCAGCAGCCCAAGACTCACCTTC.

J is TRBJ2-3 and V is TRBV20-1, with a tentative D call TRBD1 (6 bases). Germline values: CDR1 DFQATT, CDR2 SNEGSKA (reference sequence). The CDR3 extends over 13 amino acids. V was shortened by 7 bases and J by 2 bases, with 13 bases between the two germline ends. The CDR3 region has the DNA TGCAGTGTACCGGGACATCACACAGATACGCAGTATTTT. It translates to CSVPGHHTDTQYF.